Reported below is one T cell receptor (beta chain). These data come from a study of shared clonotypes between healthy human individuals. The germline V gene encodes CDR1 LNHDA and CDR2 SQIVND (reference sequence). V was clipped by 8 bases and J by 1 base, with 12 bases between them. This CDR3 comprises 14 residues. Sequencing was performed with immunoSEQ multiplex PCR; in TCRdb, only in-frame clones are kept and a portion is missing. Of roughly 450,000 clones listed, about four fifths were seen once; the top ten hold over 10%. This sequence was found in a woman in her thirties or forties in good health. Some clones in this sample may be carry-over from other donors' samples. The rearrangement uses TRBV19 and TRBJ2-1; D is perhaps TRBD1 (5 bases). The specimen was PBMCs. CDR3 amino acids: CASSSRGSYNEQFF. CDR3 bases: TGTGCCAGTTCTTCTAGGGGATCCTACAATGAGCAGTTCTTC.